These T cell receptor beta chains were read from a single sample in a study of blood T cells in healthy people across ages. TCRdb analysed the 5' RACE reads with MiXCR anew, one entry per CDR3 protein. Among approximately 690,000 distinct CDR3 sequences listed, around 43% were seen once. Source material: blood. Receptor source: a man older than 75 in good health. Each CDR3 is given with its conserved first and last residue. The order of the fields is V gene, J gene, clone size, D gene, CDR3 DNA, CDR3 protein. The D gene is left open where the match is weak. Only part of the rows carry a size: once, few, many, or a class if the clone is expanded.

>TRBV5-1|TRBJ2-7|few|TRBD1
TGCGCCAGCAGCTCGGACAGGGGTCGCTACGAGCAGTACTTC
CASSSDRGRYEQYF
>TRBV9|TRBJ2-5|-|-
TGTGCCAGCAGCGTAGTTGGTGGAGCGGAGCAGTACTTC
CASSVVGGAEQYF
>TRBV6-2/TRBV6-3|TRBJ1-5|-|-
TGTGCCAGCAGTTACTCGGGTGTGAGCAATCAGCCCCAGCATTTT
CASSYSGVSNQPQHF
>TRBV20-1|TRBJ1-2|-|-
TGCAGTGCTAGTCGTGGAGACTATGGCTACACCTTC
CSASRGDYGYTF
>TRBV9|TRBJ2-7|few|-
TGTGCCAGCAGCGTAGGGGACACGCACTACGAGCAGTACTTC
CASSVGDTHYEQYF
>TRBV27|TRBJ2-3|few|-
TGTGCCAGCAGATCTAACAGGGAGAGAAGGCAGTATTTT
CASRSNRERRQYF
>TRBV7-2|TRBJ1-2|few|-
TGTGCCAGCAGCTTATTAACGCAGAGCTATGGCTACACCTTC
CASSLLTQSYGYTF
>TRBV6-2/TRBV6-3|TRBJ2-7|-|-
TGTGCCAGCAGTCCCCGGGTGGGGGAGAATGAGCAGTACTTC
CASSPRVGENEQYF
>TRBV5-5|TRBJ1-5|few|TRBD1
TGTGCCAGCAGCCCCGATCAGGGGGTTGGGCAGCCCCAGCATTTT
CASSPDQGVGQPQHF
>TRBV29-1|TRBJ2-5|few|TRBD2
TGCAGCGTTGGGGAGGGAGGGCGGGGGGAGACCCAGTACTTC
CSVGEGGRGETQYF
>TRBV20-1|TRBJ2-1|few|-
TGCAGTGCTAGTCCCGCGGAGGGTCAGCAGTTCTTC
CSASPAEGQQFF
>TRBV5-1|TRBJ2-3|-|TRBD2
TGCGCCAGCAGCGCGGGACTAGCGGGCTCTAGCACAGATACGCAGTATTTT
CASSAGLAGSSTDTQYF
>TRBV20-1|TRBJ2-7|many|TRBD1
TGCAGTGCTTTGGGACAGGGCAGAGGGTCCTACGAGCAGTACTTC
CSALGQGRGSYEQYF
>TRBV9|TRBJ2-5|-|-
TGTGCCAGCAGCGCGGGGACTGATCAAGAGACCCAGTACTTC
CASSAGTDQETQYF
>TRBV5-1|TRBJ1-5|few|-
TGCGCCAGCAGCTTGTTTAGCAATCAGCCCCAGCATTTT
CASSLFSNQPQHF
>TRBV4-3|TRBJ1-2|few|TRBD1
TGCGCCAGCAGCCAAGAAGGAGGACAGGGAGACTACACCTTC
CASSQEGGQGDYTF
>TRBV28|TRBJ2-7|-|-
TGTGCCAGCAGTTTGGATATGATGCGGCAGGGCCTCTCCTACGAGCAGTACTTC
CASSLDMMRQGLSYEQYF
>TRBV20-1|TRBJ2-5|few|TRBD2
TGCAGTGCTAGACCTCGGGACAGGGGACTAGCGGGGGGACAAAAAGAGACCCAGTACTTC
CSARPRDRGLAGGQKETQYF
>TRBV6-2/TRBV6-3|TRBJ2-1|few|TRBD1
TGTGCCAGCAGACGCCCAACGAGGACAGGGCTCTACAATGAGCAGTTCTTC
CASRRPTRTGLYNEQFF
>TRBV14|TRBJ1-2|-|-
TGTGCCAGCAGCCAAGAAGTGGACGGCCTCTATGGCTACACCTTC
CASSQEVDGLYGYTF
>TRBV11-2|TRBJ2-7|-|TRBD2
TGTGCCAGCAGCTCAGGACTAGTCATTGGCTACGAGCAGTACTTC
CASSSGLVIGYEQYF
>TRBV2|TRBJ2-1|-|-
TGTGCCAGCGGGAAGGCATCCTACAATGAGCAGTTCTTC
CASGKASYNEQFF
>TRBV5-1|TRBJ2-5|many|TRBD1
TGCGCCAGCAGCGACAGACAGGGGTATGGAGAGACCCAGTACTTC
CASSDRQGYGETQYF